These T cell receptor beta chains were read from a single sample in a study of blood T cell repertoires in COVID-19. Produced via immunoSEQ multiplex PCR; TCRdb's table is partial and in-frame only. The table includes some 40,000 clones, approximately 84% detected once. Sequencing was performed on peripheral blood. The receptor source for this set is a man aged 45 to 65 with active or convalescent COVID-19. The CDR3 runs from the conserved cysteine through the conserved F or W. The D gene is left open where the match is weak. Size tells how often a clone was seen (once, few, many) or the class of an expanded clone, and some rows leave it out.

d_gene,v_gene,j_gene,abundance,CDR3nt,CDR3aa
TRBD1,TRBV7-3,TRBJ2-2,NA,TGTGCCAGCAGCTTACGACAGGGCCACACCGGGGAGCTGTTTTTT,CASSLRQGHTGELFF
NA,TRBV21-1,TRBJ2-3,NA,TGTGCCAGCAGCCCCCAAAGCCGAACCCCGGGGGCAGATACGCAGTATTTT,CASSPQSRTPGADTQYF
NA,TRBV27,TRBJ1-2,NA,TGTGCCAGCAGTACCTCAGGGGCGTCCTACTATGGCTACACCTTC,CASSTSGASYYGYTF
TRBD1,TRBV30,TRBJ2-3,NA,TGTGCCTGGAGTGGAGGACAGGGGTTCGCAGATACGCAGTATTTT,CAWSGGQGFADTQYF
TRBD2,TRBV6-5,TRBJ2-2,NA,TGTGCCAGCAGGAGGACTAGCGGAGACACCGGGGAGCTGTTTTTT,CASRRTSGDTGELFF
NA,TRBV30,TRBJ2-7,once,TGTGCCTGGAGTGTACTGAAAGAGCAGTACTTC,CAWSVLKEQYF
NA,TRBV6-5,TRBJ1-4,NA,TGTGCCAGCAGCCTTTCGGGGGGGCAGAGTGAAAAACTGTTTTTT,CASSLSGGQSEKLFF
TRBD2,TRBV19,TRBJ2-2,NA,TGTGCCAGTAGTATTCGGGGGGAGAACACCGGGGAGCTGTTTTTT,CASSIRGENTGELFF
NA,TRBV29-1,TRBJ1-2,NA,TGCAGCGTTGAGGTCCCAGCTAACTATGGCTACACCTTC,CSVEVPANYGYTF
NA,TRBV12-3/TRBV12-4,TRBJ2-5,NA,TGTGCCAGCAGTTTAGTTAACAGAGAGACCCAGTACTTC,CASSLVNRETQYF
TRBD1,TRBV16,TRBJ1-5,once,TGTGCCAGCAGCCAATTCCCCGGCGGACAGGGCAATCAGCCCCAGCATTTT,CASSQFPGGQGNQPQHF
TRBD1,TRBV5-1,TRBJ2-7,NA,TGCGCCAGCAGCTTGGGTGACAGGGGTTCCTACGAGCAGTACTTC,CASSLGDRGSYEQYF
NA,TRBV12-3/TRBV12-4,TRBJ2-1,NA,TGTGCCAGCAGCACTACAGGGCTCAATGAGCAGTTCTTC,CASSTTGLNEQFF
TRBD1,TRBV7-9,TRBJ2-7,few,TGTGCCAGCAGCTTAACAGGGGGCATCTACGAGCAGTACTTC,CASSLTGGIYEQYF
TRBD2,TRBV6-4,TRBJ2-2,few,TGTGCCAGCAGTCCCCTAGCGGGGGCCTCGAACACCGGGGAGCTGTTTTTT,CASSPLAGASNTGELFF
NA,TRBV21-1,TRBJ1-6,NA,TGTGCCAGCAGCAAAGCTCGGCGGCCGGTTCGGAATTCACCCCTCCACTTT,CASSKARRPVRNSPLHF
TRBD2,TRBV24-1,TRBJ2-1,once,TGTGCCACCAGTGTCGGGGGGGACTCCTACAATGAGCAGTTCTTC,CATSVGGDSYNEQFF
NA,TRBV14,TRBJ1-1,once,TGTGCCAGCAGCCAAGTGAGCGGACCTGAAGCTTTCTTT,CASSQVSGPEAFF
NA,TRBV6-5,TRBJ1-2,NA,TGTGCCAGCACAAAGGCGGGAGCTAACTATGGCTACACCTTC,CASTKAGANYGYTF
NA,TRBV5-6,TRBJ2-7,few,TGTGCCAGCAGCTTAACAGGGTATTATGTTAGCTCCTACGAGCAGTACTTC,CASSLTGYYVSSYEQYF
TRBD1,TRBV3-1/TRBV3-2,TRBJ1-2,NA,TGTGCCAGCAGCCAAGCCGGACAGGCTTACTATGGCTACACCTTC,CASSQAGQAYYGYTF
TRBD2,TRBV24-1,TRBJ2-3,NA,TGTGCCACCAGTGATTCCTTGGAGGGCGGGGGGCACGGTGGTACGCAGTATTTT,CATSDSLEGGGHGGTQYF
NA,TRBV3-1/TRBV3-2,TRBJ1-6,NA,TGTGCCAGCAGCCCCTTCGGCCAGGGGAATTCACCCCTCCACTTT,CASSPFGQGNSPLHF
NA,TRBV14,TRBJ1-3,NA,TGTGCCAGCAGCCAAGTGATGGGGAGCTCTGGAAACACCATATATTTT,CASSQVMGSSGNTIYF
NA,TRBV5-4,TRBJ2-2,NA,TGTGCCAGCAGCACAGGGTTCCGCGGGGAGCTGTTTTTT,CASSTGFRGELFF
NA,TRBV12-3/TRBV12-4,TRBJ2-4,NA,TGTGCCAGCAGTTTATCAGGGAACATTCAGTACTTC,CASSLSGNIQYF
NA,TRBV11-2,TRBJ1-1,NA,TGTGCCAGCAGCTTGGGCACCTACACTGAAGCTTTCTTT,CASSLGTYTEAFF
TRBD1,TRBV6-6,TRBJ1-2,few,TGTGCCAGCAGTTCACGGACAGGGCCTTCCTGGGGCTACACCTTC,CASSSRTGPSWGYTF
TRBD1,TRBV25-1,TRBJ1-1,NA,TGTGCCAGCAGTGAATATATCCCGGACAGGGGCACTGAAGCTTTCTTT,CASSEYIPDRGTEAFF
NA,TRBV6-2/TRBV6-3,TRBJ2-7,NA,TGTGCCAGCAGTTACAGGACTACCAGGCAAGAGCAGTACTTC,CASSYRTTRQEQYF
NA,TRBV3-1/TRBV3-2,TRBJ1-2,NA,TGTGCCAGCAGCCAAGCGGACTATGGCTACACCTTC,CASSQADYGYTF